The entry that follows covers one TCR beta chain sequence. These data are taken from a study of blood T cell repertoires in COVID-19. Study-level background: In each case, the material was cDNA or gDNA derived from T cells, B-cell-depleted T cells, or PBMCs.

Germline V gives CDR1 ENHRY, CDR2 SYGVKD. Trimming stripped 8 bases from V and 2 bases from J, with 10 bases between. The CDR3 loop spans 12 amino acids. Profiling relied on immunoSEQ multiplex PCR, and the TCRdb table lists in-frame clones only, not all of them. The table records roughly 310,000 clones, around 89% of them present only once. The chain recombines TRBV10-3 with TRBJ2-7; D is possibly TRBD2 (6 bases). This sequence originates from a woman aged 40 to 50 who had recovered from COVID-19. What was sequenced was PBMCs or T cells enriched from blood (not recorded which). CDR3 DNA: TGTGCCATCGGGGGACTGGCCTACGAGCAGTACTTC. It translates to CAIGGLAYEQYF.